Listed below are T cell receptor beta chains from one sample, sequenced in a study of blood T cell repertoires in COVID-19. Sequencing was performed with immunoSEQ multiplex PCR; in TCRdb, only in-frame clones are kept and a portion is missing. The repertoire includes 150,000 to 200,000 clones, 89% of them detected once, and over 7% sits in the top ten. The specimen was PBMCs or T cells enriched from blood (not recorded which). The receptors shown here come from a woman aged 18-29 years who had recovered from COVID-19. Both conserved end residues are part of each CDR3. Fields, in order: CDR3 DNA, CDR3 protein, D gene, J gene, V gene, clone size. D genes are given only for firm matches. The size field is filled for only some rows; it gives once, few, many or a size class.

DNA: TGCGCCAGCCAAGGGGTCTTGACTGAAGCTTTCTTT
CDR3: CASQGVLTEAFF
D: NA
J: TRBJ1-1
V: TRBV5-1
size: NA

DNA: TGTGCCAGCAGCGTAGGACAGGGCTATGGCTACACCTTC
CDR3: CASSVGQGYGYTF
D: TRBD1
J: TRBJ1-2
V: TRBV5-8
size: NA

DNA: TGTGCCAGCAGCTTGAGGATGGTTCGGGGGGCGCACGGAAACACCATATATTTT
CDR3: CASSLRMVRGAHGNTIYF
D: NA
J: TRBJ1-3
V: TRBV5-6
size: NA

DNA: TGCGCCAGCAGCTTGGATTGGACAGGGACAGATACGCAGTATTTT
CDR3: CASSLDWTGTDTQYF
D: TRBD1
J: TRBJ2-3
V: TRBV5-1
size: NA

DNA: TGTGCCAGTAGTAAGGCGGGAGGAAAGGCGGAGCAGTACTTC
CDR3: CASSKAGGKAEQYF
D: TRBD2
J: TRBJ2-7
V: TRBV19
size: NA

DNA: TGCGCCAGCAGCCAAGATCTGGGAGTACAGGGGGGCAACCCTGAAGCTTTCTTT
CDR3: CASSQDLGVQGGNPEAFF
D: TRBD1
J: TRBJ1-1
V: TRBV4-1
size: NA

DNA: TGTGCCTGGAGTGTTGGGACACTTAGCAATCAGCCCCAGCATTTT
CDR3: CAWSVGTLSNQPQHF
D: NA
J: TRBJ1-5
V: TRBV30
size: NA

DNA: TGTGCCAGTAGTCTAGGGACTTCCTCCTCCTACGAGCAGTACTTC
CDR3: CASSLGTSSSYEQYF
D: NA
J: TRBJ2-7
V: TRBV19
size: NA

DNA: TGTGCCAGCAGCTCAGGGACTTGGGAAGGGCCCCTCCACTTT
CDR3: CASSSGTWEGPLHF
D: NA
J: TRBJ1-6
V: TRBV7-2
size: NA

DNA: TGTGCCAGCAGCCGGTCCGGACAGAGCGAAAAACTGTTTTTT
CDR3: CASSRSGQSEKLFF
D: NA
J: TRBJ1-4
V: TRBV9
size: NA

DNA: TGTGCCACCAGCAGAGACCAGGGGGGCCCAGATACGCAGTATTTT
CDR3: CATSRDQGGPDTQYF
D: NA
J: TRBJ2-3
V: TRBV15
size: NA

DNA: TGTGCCAGCAGTGAAGCGGGGGGGAGCACAGATACGCAGTATTTT
CDR3: CASSEAGGSTDTQYF
D: TRBD2
J: TRBJ2-3
V: TRBV6-4
size: few

DNA: TGCGCCAGCAGCTTGCAGGGGGCCACTGAAGCTTTCTTT
CDR3: CASSLQGATEAFF
D: TRBD1
J: TRBJ1-1
V: TRBV5-1
size: few